These 25 T cell receptor beta chains share one sample of origin, sequenced in a study of OX40 agonist ivuxolimab in advanced cancers. Assay: immunoSEQ multiplex PCR; the TCRdb copy retains only in-frame clones and omits some. The sample has 27,000 or so clones, around 86% seen once; the top ten hold about 41%. The input for sequencing was CD4+ or CD8+ T cells sorted from blood, taken in a trial of the OX40 agonist ivuxolimab. The source of these receptors is an adult with an advanced solid tumor such as melanoma, head and neck, liver or kidney cancer.

This clone occurred a few times. J is TRBJ2-7 and V is TRBV7-9, with D maybe TRBD2 (6 bases). V was clipped by 5 bases and J by 6 bases, with 17 bases between them. Looked up from germline, CDR1 is SEHNR and CDR2 is FQNEAQ (reference sequence). This CDR3 has 14 amino acids. CDR3 region: CASSLPGLQLEQYF. The CDR3 nucleotides read TGTGCCAGCAGCCTCCCGGGACTCCAGCTCGAGCAGTACTTC.

The chain uses TRBV19 and TRBJ1-1; D is uncertain. V dropped 5 bases and J dropped 4 bases, with 17 bases sitting between them. The CDR3 has 15 residues. Germline CDR1 LNHDA, CDR2 SQIVND (reference sequence). CDR3 in DNA: TGTGCCAGTAGTCCCGTGGAGGGTTGGATCACTGAAGCTTTCTTT. Translated: CASSPVEGWITEAFF.

The genes are TRBV19 and TRBJ2-1, with TRBD2 matching 11 bases. Trimming took 3 bases from V and 4 from J; bases not matched to a gene: 5. The CDR3 loop spans 16 amino acids. Per germline, CDR1 LNHDA and CDR2 SQIVND (reference sequence). This CDR3 reads CASSIVAGGLYNEQFF. The CDR3 DNA follows: TGTGCCAGTAGTATCGTAGCGGGGGGGCTATACAATGAGCAGTTCTTC.

In DNA form, the CDR3 reads TGTGCCAGTCAGCAGCCTGGCTATGGCTACACCTTC. This sequence encodes CASQQPGYGYTF. This chain links TRBV2 with TRBJ1-2; no firm D call. Germline lookup yields CDR1 SNHLY and CDR2 FYNNEI. V lost 9 bases, J lost 4 bases, and 12 bases lay in between. This CDR3 comprises 12 residues.

J is TRBJ2-2 and V is TRBV27; the match to TRBD2 covers 10 bases. CDR3 length equals 14 residues. From germline, CDR1 is MNHEY and CDR2 SMNVEV (reference sequence). With 2 bases clipped from V and 8 bases from J, the junction kept 2 bases outside the gene matches. The CDR3 nucleotides read TGTGCCAGCAGTTTACTAGCGGGAGTAGGGGAGCTGTTTTTT. This encodes CASSLLAGVGELFF.

The chain recombines TRBV11-2 with TRBJ2-7; D may be TRBD1 or TRBD2 (5 bases each). Trimming removed 4 bases from V and 0 bases from J, with 10 bases in between. The CDR3 extends over 14 amino acids. Germline values: CDR1 SGHAT, CDR2 FQNNGV. CDR3 DNA sequence: TGTGCCAGCAGCTCGGGGACGGCCTCCTACGAGCAGTACTTC. Its protein product is CASSSGTASYEQYF.

This chain connects TRBV30 to TRBJ2-1; 7 bases fit TRBD1. This CDR3 has 12 amino acids. The V gene's germline CDR1 is GTSNPN and CDR2 SVGIG (reference sequence). The V and J ends lost 0 bases and 10 bases, in that order; junction bases with no gene match: 3. The DNA of the CDR3 is TGTGCCTGGAGTGTACAGGGGCAGGAGCAGTTCTTC. It yields the protein CAWSVQGQEQFF. Supplemented by reference TRBV30 and TRBJ2-1, the full variable domain reads SQTIHQWPATLVQPVGSPLSLECTVEGTSNPNLYWYRQAAGRGLQLLFYSVGIGQISSEVPQNLSASRPQDRQFILSSKKLLLSDSGFYLCAWSVQGQEQFFGPGTRLTVL.

J is TRBJ1-4 and V is TRBV7-8; D remains ambiguous. The CDR3 runs 15 residues. V was cut by 1 base and J by 4 bases, with 10 bases left in between. Germline loops: CDR1 SGHVS, CDR2 FQNEAQ. CDR3 DNA: TGTGCCAGCAGCTTAGTTGCAGACCTTAATGAAAAACTGTTTTTT. Its translation is CASSLVADLNEKLFF.

The V call is TRBV4-1, the J call TRBJ2-7, with 7 bases identical to TRBD1. With V trimmed by 0 bases and J by 7 bases, 3 bases remained unmatched. Germline-derived CDR1 and CDR2 are MGHRA and YSYEKL. The CDR3 loop spans 13 amino acids. CDR3 protein: CASSQDTGAEQYF. For the CDR3, the DNA is TGCGCCAGCAGCCAAGATACAGGGGCGGAGCAGTACTTC.

The chain couples TRBV28 to TRBJ2-7, with a possible D match to TRBD1 (5 bases). This CDR3 contains 13 residues. The V end was cut by 4 bases, the J end by 1 base, with 8 bases between. Germline V gene sequence: CDR1 MDHEN, CDR2 SYDVKM. The CDR3: CASSSGPSYEQYF. As DNA, the CDR3 is TGTGCCAGCAGTTCAGGGCCATCCTACGAGCAGTACTTC. The full variable domain, with the rest looked up from reference TRBV28 and TRBJ2-7, is DVKVTQSSRYLVKRTGEKVFLECVQDMDHENMFWYRQDPGLGLRLIYFSYDVKMKEKGDIPEGYSVSREKKERFSLILESASTNQTSMYLCASSSGPSYEQYFGPGTRLTVT.

The chain uses TRBV19 and TRBJ2-5, with D unresolved. The germline V and J ends were trimmed by 6 bases and 2 bases, with 4 bases remaining between them. Germline values: CDR1 LNHDA, CDR2 SQIVND (reference sequence). The length of the CDR3 is 11 residues. CDR3 DNA sequence: TGTGCCAGTAGCAGTCAAGAGACCCAGTACTTC. Translating gives CASSSQETQYF.

This clone occurred once. The chain uses TRBV7-9 and TRBJ2-5, with 7 bases fitting TRBD2. This CDR3 is 13 amino acids long. V lost 7 bases and J lost 5; bases outside the gene matches: 7. Germline CDR1 SEHNR, CDR2 FQNEAQ (reference sequence). For the CDR3, the DNA is TGTGCCAGCACCGATGGGAGGGTGGAGACCCAGTACTTC. Translated, it gives CASTDGRVETQYF.

This chain joins TRBV6-5 and TRBJ2-5, with unresolved D. Germline assignment: CDR1 MNHEY and CDR2 SVGAGI. The CDR3 is 15 amino acids. The V gene lost 0 bases and the J gene lost 4 bases, with 12 bases spanning the gap. The DNA for the CDR3 is TGTGCCAGCAGTTACTCCGAAAACCTTGGAGAGACCCAGTACTTC. This translates into CASSYSENLGETQYF.

There are a few counts of this clone. The rearrangement uses TRBV10-2 and TRBJ2-1, with 7 bases fitting TRBD2. The ends lost 6 bases at V and 4 bases at J; junction bases unmatched: 9. Germline V gene lookup returns CDR1 WSHSY and CDR2 SAAADI. The CDR3 runs 15 residues. CDR3 in amino acids: CASSETSPSYNEQFF. DNA of the CDR3: TGCGCCAGCAGCGAGACTAGCCCTTCTTACAATGAGCAGTTCTTC.

In the case of this clone: Sequence at one end of the junction differs from germline and may be a read error. The J gene is TRBJ2-3, the V gene TRBV7-7; D gene unclear. In germline, CDR1 is SSHAT, CDR2 FNYEAQ (reference sequence). The CDR3 length is 13 residues. The CDR3 DNA follows: TGTGCTAGCAGCTCTACGAACACAGATACGCAGTATTTT. Protein sequence: CASSSTNTDTQYF.

The chain couples TRBV7-6 to TRBJ1-3; TRBD1 aligns across 8 bases. The trim removed 5 bases at V and 2 bases at J, leaving 5 bases unmatched. Germline V lookup: CDR1 SGHVS, CDR2 FNYEAQ. The length of the CDR3 is 15 residues. In DNA, the CDR3 is TGTGCCAGCAGCACGACAGGGGAGCCTGGAAACACCATATATTTT. Translated: CASSTTGEPGNTIYF.

The chain carries TRBV19 and TRBJ2-3; D is possibly TRBD2 (9 bases). Germline CDR1 and CDR2: LNHDA and SQIVND (reference sequence). The CDR3 extends over 19 amino acids. V lost 6 bases and J lost 3, with 28 bases in between. The CDR3 DNA reads as TGTGCCAGTAGCCGGACAGGGATGGATAGCGGGAGAGTTACAGATACGCAGTATTTT. This translates into CASSRTGMDSGRVTDTQYF.

V and J are TRBV2 and TRBJ1-4; the D gene is possibly TRBD1 (6 bases). Germline lookup yields CDR1 SNHLY and CDR2 FYNNEI. This CDR3 contains 14 residues. Trimming cost V 2 bases and J 2 bases, with 6 bases left between them. This CDR3 reads CASSETGTNEKLFF. The CDR3 nucleotides read TGTGCCAGCAGTGAAACAGGGACTAATGAAAAACTGTTTTTT. The variable domain in full, completed from reference TRBV2 and TRBJ1-4, reads EPEVTQTPSHQVTQMGQEVILRCVPISNHLYFYWYRQILGQKVEFLVSFYNNEISEKSEIFDDQFSVERPDGSNFTLKIRSTKLEDSAMYFCASSETGTNEKLFFGSGTQLSVL.

This clone showed up just a few times. The chain has TRBV19 and TRBJ1-1; D ambiguous. This CDR3 contains 11 residues. V lost 7 bases to trimming and J lost 0 bases, with 3 bases between them. The germline gives CDR1 LNHDA, CDR2 SQIVND (reference sequence). The DNA for the CDR3 is TGTGCCAGTAAAGTGAACACTGAAGCTTTCTTT. Translated, it gives CASKVNTEAFF.

The V call is TRBV7-6, the J call TRBJ2-2; 8 bases agree with TRBD2. The ends lost 3 bases at V and 8 bases at J; junction bases unmatched: 2. This CDR3 region has 13 residues. Per germline, CDR1 SGHVS and CDR2 FNYEAQ. The CDR3 DNA is TGTGCCAGCAGCTTTAGCGGGGTAGGGGAGCTGTTTTTT. Translated, it gives CASSFSGVGELFF. Supplemented by reference TRBV7-6 and TRBJ2-2, the full variable domain reads GAGVSQSPRYKVTKRGQDVALRCDPISGHVSLYWYRQALGQGPEFLTYFNYEAQQDKSGLPNDRFSAERPEGSISTLTIQRTEQRDSAMYRCASSFSGVGELFFGEGSRLTVL.

DNA for the CDR3: TGTGCCACCAGCAGGGACCTCGGGCAGCTACGAGAGCAGTACTTC. This codes for CATSRDLGQLREQYF. The chain carries TRBV15 and TRBJ2-7, with D unresolved. Trimming took off 3 bases at V and 7 bases at J, with 19 bases between the two ends. The CDR3 consists of 15 residues. The V gene's germline CDR1 is LNHNV and CDR2 YYDKDF (reference sequence).

The chain has TRBV28 and TRBJ2-1; 9 bases match TRBD2. Trimming removed 4 bases from V and 6 bases from J; junction bases left unmatched: 16. In germline, CDR1 is MDHEN, CDR2 SYDVKM. The CDR3 runs 18 residues. The CDR3 coding sequence is TGTGCCAGCAGTTCCCCCGGGTTTGTAGCGGGAGTCTCCAATGAGCAGTTCTTC. It specifies CASSSPGFVAGVSNEQFF.

This chain connects TRBV7-6 to TRBJ2-5, with D hard to call. Near its end, the DNA agrees better with TRBJ2-7, so the J call may be wrong. Germline CDR1 is SGHVS and CDR2 is FNYEAQ. This CDR3 spans 11 amino acids. CDR3 protein: CASSDGYEQYF. For the CDR3, the DNA is TGTGCCAGCAGCGATGGCTACGAGCAGTACTTC.

This chain uses TRBV4-1 with TRBJ2-7, with D hard to call. The CDR3 is made up of 17 amino acids. The V and J ends lost 3 bases and 1 base respectively, with 19 bases between them. Germline V CDR1 and CDR2: MGHRA, YSYEKL. CDR3 nucleotides: TGCGCCAGCAGCCAGGCAAGTGTCGGCGCAGGATCCTACGAGCAGTACTTC. Protein product: CASSQASVGAGSYEQYF.

The rearrangement uses TRBV27 and TRBJ2-7; 7 nucleotides line up with TRBD1. The CDR3 contains 14 residues. The V gene's germline CDR1 is MNHEY and CDR2 SMNVEV (reference sequence). V shed 5 bases and J 3 bases; nucleotides not matched to a gene: 7. For the CDR3, the DNA is TGTGCCAGCAGTCCCGGGACAGAGTTCTACGAGCAGTACTTC. Amino acids: CASSPGTEFYEQYF.